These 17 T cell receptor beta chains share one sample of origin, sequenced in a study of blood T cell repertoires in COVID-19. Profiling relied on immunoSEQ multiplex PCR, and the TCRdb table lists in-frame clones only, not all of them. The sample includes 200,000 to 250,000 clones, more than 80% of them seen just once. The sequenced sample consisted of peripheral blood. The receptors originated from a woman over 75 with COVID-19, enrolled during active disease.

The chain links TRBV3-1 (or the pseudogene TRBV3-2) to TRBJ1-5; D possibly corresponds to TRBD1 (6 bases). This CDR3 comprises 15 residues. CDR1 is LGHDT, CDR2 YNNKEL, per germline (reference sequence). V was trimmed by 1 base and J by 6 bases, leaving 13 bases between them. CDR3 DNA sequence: TGTGCCAGCAGCCAAGGGGCAGGGGTGAGTCAGCCCCAGCATTTT. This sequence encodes CASSQGAGVSQPQHF.

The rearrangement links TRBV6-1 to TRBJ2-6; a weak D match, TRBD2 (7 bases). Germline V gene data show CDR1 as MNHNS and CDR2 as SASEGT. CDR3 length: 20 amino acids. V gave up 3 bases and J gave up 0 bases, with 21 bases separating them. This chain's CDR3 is CASSDPLGGPVRSGANVLTF. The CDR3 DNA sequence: TGTGCCAGCAGTGATCCGTTGGGGGGGCCCGTGCGCTCTGGGGCCAACGTCCTGACTTTC.

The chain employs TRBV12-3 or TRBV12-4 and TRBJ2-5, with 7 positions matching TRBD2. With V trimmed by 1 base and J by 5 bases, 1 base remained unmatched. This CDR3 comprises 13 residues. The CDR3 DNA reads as TGTGCCAGCAGTTTAGGTAGCGGGGAGACCCAGTACTTC. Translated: CASSLGSGETQYF.

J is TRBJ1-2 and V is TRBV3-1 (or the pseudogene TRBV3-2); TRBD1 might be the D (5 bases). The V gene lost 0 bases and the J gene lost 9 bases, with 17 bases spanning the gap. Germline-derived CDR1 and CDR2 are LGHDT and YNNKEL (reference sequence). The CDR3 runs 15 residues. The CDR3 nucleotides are TGTGCCAGCAGCCAAGAGGCAGGGCCATCGCGGAGCTACACCTTC. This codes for CASSQEAGPSRSYTF.

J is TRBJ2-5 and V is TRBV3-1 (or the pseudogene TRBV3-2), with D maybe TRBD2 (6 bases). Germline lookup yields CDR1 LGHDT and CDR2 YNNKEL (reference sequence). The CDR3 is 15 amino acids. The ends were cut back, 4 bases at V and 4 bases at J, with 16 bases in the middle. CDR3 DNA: TGTGCCAGCAGCCCCTCGGGGGTAGCTCTAGAGACCCAGTACTTC. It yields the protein CASSPSGVALETQYF.

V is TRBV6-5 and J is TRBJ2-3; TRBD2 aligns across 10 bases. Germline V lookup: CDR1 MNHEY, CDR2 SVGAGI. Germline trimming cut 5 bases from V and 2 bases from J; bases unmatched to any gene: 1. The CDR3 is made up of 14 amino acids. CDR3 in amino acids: CASSSGGATDTQYF. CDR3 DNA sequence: TGTGCCAGCAGTAGCGGGGGGGCCACAGATACGCAGTATTTT.

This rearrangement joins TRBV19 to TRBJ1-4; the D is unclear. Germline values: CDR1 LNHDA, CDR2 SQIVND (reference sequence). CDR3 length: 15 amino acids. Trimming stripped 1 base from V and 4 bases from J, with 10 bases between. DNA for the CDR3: TGTGCCAGTAGTATAGCCGGATCGGGTAATGAAAAACTGTTTTTT. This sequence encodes CASSIAGSGNEKLFF.

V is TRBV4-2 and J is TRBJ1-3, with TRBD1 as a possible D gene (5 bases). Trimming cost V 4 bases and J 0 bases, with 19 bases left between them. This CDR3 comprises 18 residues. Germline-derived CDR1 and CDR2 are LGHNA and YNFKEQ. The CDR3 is CASSRNGGAGLSGNTIYF. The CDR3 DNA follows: TGTGCCAGCAGCCGTAACGGAGGGGCTGGACTCTCTGGAAACACCATATATTTT.

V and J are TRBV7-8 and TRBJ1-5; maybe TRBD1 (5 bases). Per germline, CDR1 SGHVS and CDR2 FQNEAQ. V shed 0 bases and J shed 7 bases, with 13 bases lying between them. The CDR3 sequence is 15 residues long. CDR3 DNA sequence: TGTGCCAGCAGCTTAGCGGGTCGGGAGGGGCAGCCCCAGCATTTT. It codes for CASSLAGREGQPQHF. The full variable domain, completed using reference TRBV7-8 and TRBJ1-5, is GAGVSQSPRYKVAKRGQDVALRCDPISGHVSLFWYQQALGQGPEFLTYFQNEAQLDKSGLPSDRFFAERPEGSVSTLKIQRTQQEDSAVYLCASSLAGREGQPQHFGDGTRLSIL.

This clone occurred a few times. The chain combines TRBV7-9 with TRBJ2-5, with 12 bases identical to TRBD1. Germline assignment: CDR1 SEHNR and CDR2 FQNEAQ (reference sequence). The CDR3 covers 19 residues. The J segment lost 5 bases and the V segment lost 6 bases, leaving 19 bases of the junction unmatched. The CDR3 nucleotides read TGTGCCAGCAGGAGGGAGGAGGGACAGGGGGCTCTGGGCGTGGAGACCCAGTACTTC. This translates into CASRREEGQGALGVETQYF. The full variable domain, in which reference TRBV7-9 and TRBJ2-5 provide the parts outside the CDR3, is DTGVSQNPRHKITKRGQNVTFRCDPISEHNRLYWYRQTLGQGPEFLTYFQNEAQLEKSRLLSDRFSAERPKGSFSTLEIQRTEQGDSAMYLCASRREEGQGALGVETQYFGPGTRLLVL.

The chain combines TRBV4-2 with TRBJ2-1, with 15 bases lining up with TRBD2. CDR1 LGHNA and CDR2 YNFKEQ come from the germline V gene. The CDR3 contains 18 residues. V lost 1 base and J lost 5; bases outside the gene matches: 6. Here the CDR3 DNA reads TGTGCCAGCAGCCAAGCAGGACTAGCGGGGGGGATTAACAATGAGCAGTTCTTC. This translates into CASSQAGLAGGINNEQFF.

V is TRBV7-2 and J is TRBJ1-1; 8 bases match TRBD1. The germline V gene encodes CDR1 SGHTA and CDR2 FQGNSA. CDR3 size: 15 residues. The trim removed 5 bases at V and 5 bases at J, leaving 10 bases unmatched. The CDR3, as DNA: TGTGCCAGCAGCATCACGACAGGGGTGGGTACTGAAGCTTTCTTT. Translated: CASSITTGVGTEAFF.

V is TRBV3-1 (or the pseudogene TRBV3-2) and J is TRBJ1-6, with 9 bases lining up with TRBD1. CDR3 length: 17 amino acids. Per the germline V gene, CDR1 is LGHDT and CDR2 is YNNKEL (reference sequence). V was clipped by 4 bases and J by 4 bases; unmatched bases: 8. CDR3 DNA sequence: TGTGCCAGCAGCCGCCTGGACAGGGGACATTATAATTCACCCCTCCACTTT. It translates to CASSRLDRGHYNSPLHF.

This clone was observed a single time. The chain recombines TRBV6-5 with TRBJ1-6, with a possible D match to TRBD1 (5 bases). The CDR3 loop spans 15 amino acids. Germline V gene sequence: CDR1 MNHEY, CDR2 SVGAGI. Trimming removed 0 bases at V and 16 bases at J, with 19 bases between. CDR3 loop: CASSYSASRNRGLHF. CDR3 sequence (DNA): TGTGCCAGCAGTTACTCAGCCAGCCGGAACCGGGGGCTCCACTTT.

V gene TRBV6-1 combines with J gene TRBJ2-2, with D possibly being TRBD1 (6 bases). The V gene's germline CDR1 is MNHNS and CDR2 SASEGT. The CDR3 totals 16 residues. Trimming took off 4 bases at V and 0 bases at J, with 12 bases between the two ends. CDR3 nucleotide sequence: TGTGCCAGCAGTGGGTCAGGGGCCCCGAACACCGGGGAGCTGTTTTTT. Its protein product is CASSGSGAPNTGELFF.

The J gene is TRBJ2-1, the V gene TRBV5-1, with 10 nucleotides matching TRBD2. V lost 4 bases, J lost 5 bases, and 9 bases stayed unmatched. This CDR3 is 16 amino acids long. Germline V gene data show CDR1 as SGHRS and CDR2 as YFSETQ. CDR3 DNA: TGCGCCAGCAGCCCGGCCGGGACTAGCGTCGACAATGAGCAGTTCTTC. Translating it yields CASSPAGTSVDNEQFF. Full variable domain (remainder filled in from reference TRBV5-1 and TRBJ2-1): KAGVTQTPRYLIKTRGQQVTLSCSPISGHRSVSWYQQTPGQGLQFLFEYFSETQRNKGNFPGRFSGRQFSNSRSEMNVSTLELGDSALYLCASSPAGTSVDNEQFFGPGTRLTVL.

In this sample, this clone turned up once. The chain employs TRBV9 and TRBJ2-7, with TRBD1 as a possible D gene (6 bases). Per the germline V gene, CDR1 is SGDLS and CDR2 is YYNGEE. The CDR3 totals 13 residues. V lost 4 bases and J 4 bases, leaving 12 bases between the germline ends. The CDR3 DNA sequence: TGTGCCAGCAGCCCCCTGCAGGGGTACGAGCAGTACTTC. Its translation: CASSPLQGYEQYF.